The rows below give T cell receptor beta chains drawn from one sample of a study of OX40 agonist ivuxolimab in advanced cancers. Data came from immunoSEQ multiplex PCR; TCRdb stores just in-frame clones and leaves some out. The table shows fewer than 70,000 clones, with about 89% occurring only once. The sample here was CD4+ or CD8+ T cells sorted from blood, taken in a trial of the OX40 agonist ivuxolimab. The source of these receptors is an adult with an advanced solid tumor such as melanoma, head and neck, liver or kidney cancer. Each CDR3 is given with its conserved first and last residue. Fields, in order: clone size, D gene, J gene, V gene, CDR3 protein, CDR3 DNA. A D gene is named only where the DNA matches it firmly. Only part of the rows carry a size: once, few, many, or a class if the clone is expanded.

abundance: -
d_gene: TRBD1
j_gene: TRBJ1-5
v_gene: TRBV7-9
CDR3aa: CASSQPDRGNNQPQHF
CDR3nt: TGTGCCAGCAGCCAACCGGACAGGGGAAATAATCAGCCCCAGCATTTT

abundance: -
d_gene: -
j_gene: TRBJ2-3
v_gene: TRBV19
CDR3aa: CASSPDTDTQYF
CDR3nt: TGTGCCAGTAGCCCGGACACAGATACGCAGTATTTT

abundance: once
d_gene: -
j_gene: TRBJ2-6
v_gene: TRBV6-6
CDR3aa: CASSYSSGANVLTF
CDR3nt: TGTGCCAGCAGTTACAGCTCTGGGGCCAACGTCCTGACTTTC

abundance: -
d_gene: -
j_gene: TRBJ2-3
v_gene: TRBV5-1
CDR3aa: CASSPNSDTQYF
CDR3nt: TGCGCCAGCAGCCCTAATTCAGATACGCAGTATTTT

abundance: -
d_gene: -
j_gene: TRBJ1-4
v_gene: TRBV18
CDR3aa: CASSPLGPMEKLFF
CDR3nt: TGTGCCAGCTCACCGCTAGGACCTATGGAAAAACTGTTTTTT

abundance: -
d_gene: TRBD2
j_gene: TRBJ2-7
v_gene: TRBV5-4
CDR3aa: CASRSEAGVSYEQYF
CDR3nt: TGTGCCAGCAGATCGGAAGCGGGGGTGTCCTACGAGCAGTACTTC

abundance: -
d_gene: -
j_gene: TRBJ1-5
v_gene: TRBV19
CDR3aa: CASSSPPGVLLGQPQHF
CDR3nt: TGTGCCAGTAGTAGCCCCCCCGGCGTCCTCTTGGGGCAGCCCCAGCATTTT

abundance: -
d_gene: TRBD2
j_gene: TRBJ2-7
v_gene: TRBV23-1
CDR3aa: CASSQFQAAGLYEQYF
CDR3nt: TGCGCCAGCAGTCAATTCCAGGCAGCGGGACTATACGAGCAGTACTTC

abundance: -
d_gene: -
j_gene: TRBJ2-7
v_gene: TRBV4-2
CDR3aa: CASSLSPLGSSYEQYF
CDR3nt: TGTGCCAGCAGCCTCTCTCCCCTAGGGAGCTCCTACGAGCAGTACTTC

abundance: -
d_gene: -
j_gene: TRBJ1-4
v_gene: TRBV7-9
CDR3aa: CASSPSGSNEKLFF
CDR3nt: TGTGCCAGCAGCCCTTCAGGGTCTAATGAAAAACTGTTTTTT